Many counts were recorded for the clone carrying this TCR beta chain. Its antigen is as yet unknown. In TCRdb, the PCR reads were re-called with MiXCR into one record per CDR3 protein. The sample carries tens of thousands of distinct CDR3 sequences, roughly 50% recorded once. The source of the sample is a study of esophageal squamous cell carcinoma under preoperative chemotherapy. Study findings and constraints: After paclitaxel-nedaplatin, abundant clones were more likely to contract than amplify. Peripheral T cells migrating into the tumor appeared to partly supply post-treatment tumor-infiltrating lymphocytes.

Specified time point: before preoperative PTX-NDP chemotherapy. The germline V and J ends were trimmed by 0 bases and 3 bases, with 13 bases remaining between them. The CDR3 is 16 residues long. Germline assignment: CDR1 SGHRS and CDR2 YFSETQ. The sequence derives from a human donor with esophageal squamous cell carcinoma. The donor label of this sample is uncertain. The V call is TRBV5-1, the J call TRBJ2-1; D ambiguous. The biological material was taken from a patient given preoperative chemotherapy. CDR3 region: CASSLGLQMFYNEQFF. DNA for the CDR3: TGCGCCAGCAGCTTGGGACTCCAAATGTTCTACAATGAGCAGTTCTTC.